This TCR beta chain was sequenced during a study of PD-1 blockade in classical Hodgkin lymphoma. General study findings and limits: Some patients started nivolumab under 1 year after ASCT, and they were excluded. Lower baseline TCR diversity was reported for newly diagnosed patients than for healthy donors. Whatever underlies the repertoire differences (possibly disease activity or prior therapy) remains undefined.

Relapses following autologous stem cell transplantation were seen in all patients, with brentuximab vedotin exposure varying. The junction had 12 bases not matched to a gene; V was cut back by 5 bases and J by 9 bases. The CDR3 runs to 15 residues. Germline V gene sequence: CDR1 SGHTA, CDR2 FQGNSA. Assay: immunoSEQ multiplex PCR; the TCRdb copy retains only in-frame clones and omits some. The table lists 25,000 to 35,000 clones, over 65% of them singletons. As concerns this clone: Its target is unknown.

The rearrangement uses TRBV7-2 and TRBJ2-1; TRBD2 matches at 8 bases. The sequence derives from a human donor with classical Hodgkin lymphoma. The sequenced sample was peripheral blood mononuclear cells (PBMCs), obtained before the second cycle of nivolumab. DNA for the CDR3: TGTGCCAGCAGCATCCGCGGGGGGATCGGCGGTGAGCAGTTCTTC. Its protein is CASSIRGGIGGEQFF.